Listed below are T cell receptor beta chains from one sample, sequenced in a study of graft-versus-host responses after intestinal transplantation. Profiled with immunoSEQ multiplex PCR; TCRdb holds only in-frame clones, not every one. This table holds roughly 120,000 clones, 95% found once. These receptors lack a known antigen. The material was unstimulated CD8+ T cells sorted from spleen or lymph node cells, obtained before intestinal transplant. The receptors here all came from a human donor who received an intestinal transplant. Each CDR3 is given with its conserved first and last residue. D genes are given only for firm matches.

j_call,d_call,v_call,cdr3_nt,cdr3_aa
TRBJ2-7,.,TRBV4-1,TGCGCCAGCTCCACAGAAGGGGCAAGCTCCTACGAGCAGTACTTC,CASSTEGASSYEQYF
TRBJ1-1,.,TRBV13,TGTGCCAGCAGCTTAGTTAGTGCGCCCACTGAAGCTTTCTTT,CASSLVSAPTEAFF
TRBJ1-5,TRBD1,TRBV28,TGTGCCAGCAGTTACCCGACAGGGTCAGGGCAGCCCCAGCATTTT,CASSYPTGSGQPQHF
TRBJ2-7,.,TRBV14,TGTGCCAGCAGCCAATCCCTGAATGGCGAGCAGTACTTC,CASSQSLNGEQYF
TRBJ2-1,TRBD2,TRBV5-6,TGTGCCAGCAGCCCGGCTAGCGGTTTGGGCAATGAGCAGTTCTTC,CASSPASGLGNEQFF
TRBJ1-1,TRBD1,TRBV5-1,TGCGCCAGCGGGGGTACAGGGGGAACTGAAGCTTTCTTT,CASGGTGGTEAFF
TRBJ1-1,TRBD1,TRBV5-1,TGCGCCAGCAGCTTTGGACAGGGCTCATCGTACACTGAAGCTTTCTTT,CASSFGQGSSYTEAFF
TRBJ2-1,TRBD2,TRBV30,TGTGCCTGGAGTGCCGCATCTAGCGGGATTCCGAATGAGCAGTTCTTC,CAWSAASSGIPNEQFF
TRBJ1-3,.,TRBV30,TGTGCCTGGAGTGTACTTGGAAACACCATATATTTT,CAWSVLGNTIYF
TRBJ2-1,.,TRBV27,TGTGCCAGCAGATCCGGGACCAGAAACAATGAGCAGTTCTTC,CASRSGTRNNEQFF
TRBJ2-3,.,TRBV7-7,TGTGCCAGCAGCTTAACGGTGGCAGATACGCAGTATTTT,CASSLTVADTQYF
TRBJ1-6,TRBD1,TRBV19,TGTGCCAGTAGTGGCGGGACAGGGCGGTCACCCCTCCACTTT,CASSGGTGRSPLHF
TRBJ1-2,.,TRBV29-1,TGCAGCGTTGATTATTATGGAGGGAACTATGGCTACACCTTC,CSVDYYGGNYGYTF
TRBJ2-7,.,TRBV30,TGTGCCTGGAGTGTACTGGAAGGGGCTTACGAGCAGTACTTC,CAWSVLEGAYEQYF